This entry features one T cell receptor beta chain sequence. The antigen is unknown. TCRdb keeps only in-frame clones here, not all; method: immunoSEQ multiplex PCR. Of 28,000 or so clones listed, approximately 85% were seen once; the top ten hold around 32%. This sample was taken from a study of OX40 agonist ivuxolimab in advanced cancers. Study-wide background: Cohort: about 82% men, mean age about 60, aged about 20 to 80. Study results and caveats: More expanded clones were seen, on average, in CD8+ T cells than in CD4+.

With V trimmed by 5 bases and J by 5 bases, 10 bases remained unmatched. CDR1 is SGHTS and CDR2 is YDEGEE in the germline V gene. The CDR3 is made up of 15 amino acids. Exclusion of a patient followed from autoimmune disease history or systemic immunosuppression. This clonotype originated in an adult with an advanced solid tumor such as melanoma, head and neck, liver or kidney cancer. This chain links TRBV5-8 with TRBJ2-5; 9 bases agree with TRBD2. This specimen was CD4+ or CD8+ T cells sorted from blood, taken in a trial of the OX40 agonist ivuxolimab. The CDR3 nucleotides read TGTGCCAGCAGTATCGGACTAGCGCTTCGGGAGACCCAGTACTTC. Encoded protein: CASSIGLALRETQYF.